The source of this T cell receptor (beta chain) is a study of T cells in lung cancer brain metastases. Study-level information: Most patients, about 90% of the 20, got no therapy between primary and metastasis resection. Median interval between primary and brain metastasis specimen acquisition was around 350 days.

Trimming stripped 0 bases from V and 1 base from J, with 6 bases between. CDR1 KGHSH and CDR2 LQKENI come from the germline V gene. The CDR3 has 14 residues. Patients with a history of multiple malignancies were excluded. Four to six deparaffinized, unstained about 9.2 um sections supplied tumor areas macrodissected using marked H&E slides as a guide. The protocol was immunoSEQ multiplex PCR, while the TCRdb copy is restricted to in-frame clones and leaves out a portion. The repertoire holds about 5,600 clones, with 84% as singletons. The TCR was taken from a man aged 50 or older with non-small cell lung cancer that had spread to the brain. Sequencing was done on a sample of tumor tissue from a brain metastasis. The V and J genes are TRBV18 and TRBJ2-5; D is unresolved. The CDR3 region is CASSPPGPQETQYF. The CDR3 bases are TGTGCCAGCTCACCACCGGGTCCCCAAGAGACCCAGTACTTC.